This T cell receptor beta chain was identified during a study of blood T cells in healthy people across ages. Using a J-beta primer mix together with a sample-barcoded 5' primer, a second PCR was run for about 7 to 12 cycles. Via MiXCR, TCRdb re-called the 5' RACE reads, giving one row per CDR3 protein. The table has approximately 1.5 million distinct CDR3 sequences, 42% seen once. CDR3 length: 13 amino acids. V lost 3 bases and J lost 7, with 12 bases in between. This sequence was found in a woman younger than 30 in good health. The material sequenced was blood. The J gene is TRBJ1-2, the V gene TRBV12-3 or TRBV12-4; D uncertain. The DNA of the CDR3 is TGTGCCAGCAGTTTCCCCTTATGGGTTGGCTACACCTTC. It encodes CASSFPLWVGYTF.